This T cell receptor (beta chain) comes out of a study of blood T cell repertoires in COVID-19. About the research overall: Donors in the United States, Italy and Spain gave samples during acute or convalescent COVID-19. Sample material is recorded as cDNA or gDNA derived from T cells, B-cell-depleted T cells, or PBMCs.

Authors' methods: Amplification of reference gene primers was used by the study to estimate nucleated cell counts. Profiled with immunoSEQ multiplex PCR; TCRdb holds only in-frame clones, not every one. The V and J calls and clone size are taken from that table; D and trimming were inferred from the DNA. This repertoire shows approximately 220,000 clones, 65% to 85% found once; its top ten account for 8.5% to 12%. The length of the CDR3 is 13 residues. The chain couples TRBV21-1 to TRBJ1-5; the tabulated D call, TRBD1, remains unverified against the DNA. TRBV21-1 is a listed pseudogene. This TCR came from a woman aged 80 or over with acute or convalescent COVID-19. Sequencing used peripheral blood. Here the CDR3 reads CASPRQHNQPQHF. DNA for the CDR3: TGTGCCAGCCCCAGACAGCACAATCAGCCCCAGCATTTT.